This record looks at one TCR beta chain sequence and its context. These data belong to a study of OX40 agonist ivuxolimab in advanced cancers. Repertoires were generated with immunoSEQ multiplex PCR, while TCRdb's copy carries only in-frame clones and drops some. The sample contains tens of thousands of clones, over 80% of which appear only once. Germline CDR1 is ENHRY and CDR2 is SYGVKD. V lost 3 bases and J lost 11, with 10 bases in between. The CDR3 consists of 11 residues. This receptor was obtained from an adult with an advanced solid tumor such as melanoma, head and neck, liver or kidney cancer. The rearrangement uses TRBV10-3 and TRBJ2-5; perhaps D is TRBD1 or TRBD2 (5 bases each). This material consisted of CD4+ or CD8+ T cells sorted from blood, taken in a trial of the OX40 agonist ivuxolimab. DNA of the CDR3: TGTGCCATCAGTGATGGGGGAGAGCAGTACTTC. It codes for CAISDGGEQYF.